This T cell receptor (beta chain) comes out of a study of regulatory T cells in long-lasting Graves disease (dated by TCRdb to the early 2020s). As for the study more broadly: Newly diagnosed Graves' disease patients had taken antithyroid drugs for less than 3 months. The study was registered as a clinical trial and conducted in China. TCR sequencing covered about 13 persistent and 20 newly diagnosed Graves' disease patients, 33 samples in total. Patients with persistent Graves' disease were compared with patients with newly diagnosed Graves' disease using TCR sequencing and RNA sequencing of peripheral blood. Broader findings and caveats from the paper: The authors acknowledged the small sample size as a limitation that may reduce accuracy. Peripheral blood alone was examined, since thyroid tissue, which constituted the primary lesion, could not be accessed. A larger number of public clonotypes was shared among persistent patients (approximately 3,000) than among newly diagnosed patients (more than 850). Sequencing and analysis were restricted to the TCR beta chain. Preferential use of TRBV28, TRBJ1-2 and TRBJ2-5 was observed in persistent disease, whereas TRBV20-1 and TRBJ2-1 were favored in newly diagnosed disease. Compared with newly diagnosed patients, persistent Graves' disease patients had lower TCR Shannon entropy and fewer highly expanded clones, which suggests clonal expansion.

The meaning of the sample's time point label: newly diagnosed GD, antithyroid drugs for less than 3 months. For both TCR sequencing and RNA sequencing, RNA was extracted from PBMCs in TRIzol. The diagnosis of Graves' disease was made according to American Thyroid Association guidelines. Recruitment of patients was carried out at an endocrinology department in Xi'an, China. From each patient, nine milliliters of peripheral blood was collected into an EDTA anticoagulant tube. Ficoll Paque Plus density gradient separation was used to isolate PBMCs, and no additional T cell sorting was done. RNA quality was checked with an Agilent 2100 Bioanalyzer and agarose gel, and concentration with a NanoDrop 2000. Taken from the germline V gene (reference sequence), the CDR1 and CDR2 loops are GTSNPN and SVGIG. At the junction V is shortened by 4 bases and J by 8 bases, with 15 bases in between. The cysteine opens and the phenylalanine closes a CDR3 of 13 amino acids. The read is trimmed to its CDR3 DNA, 39 bases read in frame from base 1.

The library was prepared using multiplex PCR. Instrument on record: Illumina HiSeq 4000. To build TCR beta libraries, CDR3 regions were amplified by Arm-PCR using iRepertoire HTBI primers. PCR products were gel purified before sequencing. The source study handled its data this way. A total of fewer than 65 TRBV and 14 TRBJ segments were identified across samples and were used for gene usage analysis of CDR3 amino acid clonotypes. COPE and FqMerger were used to merge filtered high-quality paired reads into contigs. BLAST was used to align contigs to the IMGT TRBV, TRBD and TRBJ reference genes, and CDR3 was defined following IMGT. Any clonotype with a frequency above 0.1% was classified as a highly expanded clone. Shannon entropy was used to measure repertoire diversity, and the Gini coefficient was used to measure V-J evenness. A clonotype was considered public if more than one individual shared it. Using fastp at Q25 and MiXCR, TCRdb reprocessed the public reads and kept productive beta chains. Every CDR3 protein is listed once, alongside the most common genes and DNA of its rows. What appears here as the V and J calls and clone size reflects TCRdb's work, not the paper's. The sample includes 450,000 to 600,000 distinct CDR3 sequences, with approximately 15% observed a single time. In total, the top ten clones hold 10% of the sample.

At least ten counts were recorded for this clonotype. Its antigen has not been determined. Nothing much larger sits one base from this clone, and base qualities are not available. The sample also formed part of further work on T cells in Graves' hyperthyroidism and ophthalmopathy. The second paper further reports: Stable Graves' hyperthyroidism was defined as no progression to ophthalmopathy during 18 months of follow-up. Hyperthyroidism patients were newly diagnosed, with disease duration under 2 months, and aged 18 to 65 years. Any patient with an uncontrolled infection, another autoimmune disease, pregnancy or lactation was excluded. Diagnoses were based on clinical symptoms, serum thyroxine and TRAb, thyroid ultrasound and orbital computed tomography. The first round of RT-PCR for the TCR CDR3 was performed with the HTBI primer set and the Qiagen OneStep RT-PCR kit. Blood samples also contained most of the expanded thyroid clonotypes (frequency above 0.001), which suggests that blood repertoires may reflect thyroid immune responses. In cross-validation, a model built on a 13 V-J signature told ophthalmopathy apart from stable hyperthyroidism with approximately 90% sensitivity and about 81% specificity, and in testing the same model reached 80%/75%. In validation, the model predicted progression to ophthalmopathy a median of around 6.5 months before onset, with roughly 68% sensitivity and just under 75% specificity. TCR V-J signatures able to tell the groups apart were searched for in a discovery cohort of some 100 patients, of whom under 45 had Graves' ophthalmopathy and 57 had stable Graves' hyperthyroidism. Whether ophthalmopathy could be predicted prospectively was tested in an independent validation cohort made up of approximately 19 hyperthyroidism patients plus 17 patients who later progressed to ophthalmopathy. The 75 to 100 discovery patients were randomly divided into training and test sets at a 7:3 ratio. The study also compared thyroid tissue and blood T-cell repertoires from 5 to 7 Graves' hyperthyroidism patients. Following sampling, methimazole starting at 30 mg daily was given to hyperthyroidism patients, and high-dose intravenous methylprednisolone was given to ophthalmopathy patients. A second multiplex PCR round built the libraries, followed by size selection and purification. Sequencing of the libraries was done on an Illumina HiSeq2000 using paired-end 100 bp reads. SOAPnuke was used to process the raw data, removing reads that contained adapters or uncalled bases, had a mean Phred below 15, or lacked an exact match to the constant primer or identifier. COPE v1.2.5 was used to merge high-quality paired reads, and clonotypes were defined as unique nucleotide sequences. MiTCR v1.1 was used to align clonotypes to the IMGT TRBV, TRBD and TRBJ reference segments. The analysis was restricted to V-J combinations with a frequency above 0.0001, which together covered 99% to 99.2% of the repertoires. A TCS score was defined as the ratio of F50 (clonal expansion) to E x V (chaos), with BLOSUM62-based TCRdist applied between CDR3 peptides within each V-J. Welch's t-statistics and random forest reduced 500 to 650 V-J features to about 13, which were used in a naive Bayes classifier (R e1071). No statistical method was used to fix the sample size in advance, and group allocation was not hidden from the investigators. TCR Vbeta CDR3 sequencing of 140 or so peripheral blood samples (more than 40 ophthalmopathy, roughly 72 hyperthyroidism and 17 progressor patients) is reported in the paper.

The sequence was obtained from a man aged 30 to 45 with Graves disease. Donor details come from another sample of the same person, matched by shared clones. The rearrangement combines TRBV30 with TRBJ2-1; the D gene lacks a confident call. The source was peripheral blood mononuclear cells (PBMCs), collected at new diagnosis, from a patient treated with antithyroid drugs. The sequence in DNA is TGTGCCTGGACCCTGGCTAGTGGCTATGAGCAGTTCTTC. Its translation is CAWTLASGYEQFF.